The 8 T cell receptor beta chains below come from one sample, sequenced in a study of control samples from healthy donors and cancer patients. The data were produced by immunoSEQ multiplex PCR, yet TCRdb's version contains in-frame clones alone and is incomplete. In the table there are tens of thousands of clones, 85% to 95% of which are singletons. Sequences were obtained from blood. The receptors shown here come from a man aged 30 to 39 in good health.

This clone was recorded once. The genes are TRBV12-3 or TRBV12-4 and TRBJ2-7, with unresolved D. Trimming removed 8 bases from V and 0 bases from J, with 8 bases in between. The CDR3 is 12 amino acids. CDR3 coding DNA: TGTGCCAGCGGGCGGAGCTCCTACGAGCAGTACTTC. Translation gives CASGRSSYEQYF.

The chain recombines TRBV5-1 with TRBJ1-1; a possible D gene is TRBD1 (6 bases). Germline CDR1 is SGHRS and CDR2 is YFSETQ. V was shortened by 4 bases and J by 2 bases, with 12 bases between the two germline ends. The length of the CDR3 is 14 residues. CDR3 sequence: CASSLLQGNTEAFF. The CDR3 region has the DNA TGCGCCAGCAGCCTTTTACAGGGTAACACTGAAGCTTTCTTT.

The chain recombines TRBV6-5 with TRBJ1-5, with D possibly being TRBD1 (6 bases). In germline, CDR1 is MNHEY, CDR2 SVGAGI. The CDR3 totals 13 residues. V was clipped by 6 bases and J by 4 bases, with 10 bases between them. The CDR3 spells CASRPGANQPQHF. The CDR3 DNA follows: TGTGCCAGCAGGCCAGGGGCGAATCAGCCCCAGCATTTT.

The gene calls are TRBV6-6 and TRBJ2-7, with D possibly TRBD2 on 5 matching bases. This CDR3 has 13 residues. Germline assignment: CDR1 MNHNY and CDR2 SVGAGI (reference sequence). V gave up 5 bases and J gave up 5 bases, with 13 bases separating them. In nucleotides, the CDR3 is TGTGCCAGCAGTCCCCTAGCCGTCCACGAGCAGTACTTC. Translating gives CASSPLAVHEQYF.

This chain joins TRBV7-9 and TRBJ2-1; D might be TRBD1 (7 bases). Trimming stripped 1 base from V and 12 bases from J, with 10 bases between. Per germline, CDR1 SEHNR and CDR2 FQNEAQ (reference sequence). The CDR3 is made up of 12 amino acids. In DNA, the CDR3 is TGTGCCAGCAGCTTAGAGCAGGGGGGGCAGTTCTTC. This sequence encodes CASSLEQGGQFF.

DNA for the CDR3: TGTGCCAGCAGTGAAGCGACCACAGGGGAGTCTTACAATGAGCAGTTCTTC. As protein: CASSEATTGESYNEQFF. This chain links TRBV6-1 with TRBJ2-1, with 7 nucleotides matching TRBD1. Per the germline V gene, CDR1 is MNHNS and CDR2 is SASEGT. V lost 0 bases to trimming and J lost 4 bases; unmatched junction nucleotides: 9. There are 17 residues in the CDR3.

This CDR3 is CASSPLLRGRAEAFF. CDR3 nucleotides: TGTGCCAGTAGCCCACTTTTACGGGGCCGGGCTGAAGCTTTCTTT. The gene calls are TRBV19 and TRBJ1-1; TRBD1 might be the D (5 bases). V lost 6 bases to trimming and J lost 6 bases, with 20 bases between them. CDR3 length: 15 residues. CDR1 and CDR2 (germline): LNHDA, SQIVND (reference sequence).

Comments on this clone: One end of the junction is discordant with germline, which a read error may explain. The J gene is TRBJ2-1, the V gene TRBV5-6; the match to TRBD2 covers 8 bases. Germline loops: CDR1 SGHDT, CDR2 YYEEEE. The CDR3 is 16 residues long. CDR3 loop: CPSSRGGGGRINEQFF. In nucleotides, the CDR3 is TGTCCCAGCAGCCGCGGGGGCGGGGGGCGGATCAATGAGCAGTTCTTC.